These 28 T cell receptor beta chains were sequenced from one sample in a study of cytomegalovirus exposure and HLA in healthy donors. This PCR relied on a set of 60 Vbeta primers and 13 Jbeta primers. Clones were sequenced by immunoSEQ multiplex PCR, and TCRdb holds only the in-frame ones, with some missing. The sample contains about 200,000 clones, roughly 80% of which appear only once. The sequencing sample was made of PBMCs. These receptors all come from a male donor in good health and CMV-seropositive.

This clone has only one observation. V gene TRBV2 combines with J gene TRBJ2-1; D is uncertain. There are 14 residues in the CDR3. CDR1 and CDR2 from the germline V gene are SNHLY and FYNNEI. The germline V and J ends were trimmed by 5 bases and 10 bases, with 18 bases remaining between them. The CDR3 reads CASSLESPQREQFF. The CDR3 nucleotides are TGTGCCAGCAGTCTGGAGTCTCCCCAGAGGGAGCAGTTCTTC.

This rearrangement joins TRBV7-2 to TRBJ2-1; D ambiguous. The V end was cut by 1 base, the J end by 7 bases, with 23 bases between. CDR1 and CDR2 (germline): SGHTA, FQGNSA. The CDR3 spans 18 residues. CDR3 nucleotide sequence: TGTGCCAGCAGCTTAGGCTTGTCACCGGGTTTCATGTTTAATGAGCAGTTCTTC. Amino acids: CASSLGLSPGFMFNEQFF.

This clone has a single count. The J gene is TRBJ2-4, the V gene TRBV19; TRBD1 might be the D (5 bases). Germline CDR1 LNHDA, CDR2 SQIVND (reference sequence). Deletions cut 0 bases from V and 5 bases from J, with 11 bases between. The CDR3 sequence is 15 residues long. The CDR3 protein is CASSIDKGLENIQYF. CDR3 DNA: TGTGCCAGTAGTATAGATAAGGGGCTCGAAAACATTCAGTACTTC. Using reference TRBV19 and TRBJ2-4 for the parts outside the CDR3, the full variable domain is DGGITQSPKYLFRKEGQNVTLSCEQNLNHDAMYWYRQDPGQGLRLIYYSQIVNDFQKGDIAEGYSVSREKKESFPLTVTSAQKNPTAFYLCASSIDKGLENIQYFGAGTRLSVL.

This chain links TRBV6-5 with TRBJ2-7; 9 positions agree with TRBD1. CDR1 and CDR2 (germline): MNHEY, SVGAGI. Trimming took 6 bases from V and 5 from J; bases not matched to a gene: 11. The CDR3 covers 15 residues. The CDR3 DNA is TGTGCCAGCAGGTTACAGGGGGCTGGATCCCACGAGCAGTACTTC. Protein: CASRLQGAGSHEQYF.

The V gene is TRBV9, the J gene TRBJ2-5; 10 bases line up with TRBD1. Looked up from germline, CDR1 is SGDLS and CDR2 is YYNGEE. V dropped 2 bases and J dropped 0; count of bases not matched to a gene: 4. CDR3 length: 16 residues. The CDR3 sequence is CASSVGQGYNQETQYF. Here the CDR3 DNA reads TGTGCCAGCAGCGTGGGACAGGGGTACAACCAAGAGACCCAGTACTTC.

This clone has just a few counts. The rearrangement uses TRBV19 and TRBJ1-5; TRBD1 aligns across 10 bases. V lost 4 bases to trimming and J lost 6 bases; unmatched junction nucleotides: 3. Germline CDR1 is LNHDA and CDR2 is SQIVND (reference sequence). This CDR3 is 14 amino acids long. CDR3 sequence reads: CASSKGDRGQPQHF. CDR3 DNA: TGTGCCAGTAGTAAGGGGGACAGGGGTCAGCCCCAGCATTTT. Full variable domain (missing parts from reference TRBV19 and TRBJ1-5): DGGITQSPKYLFRKEGQNVTLSCEQNLNHDAMYWYRQDPGQGLRLIYYSQIVNDFQKGDIAEGYSVSREKKESFPLTVTSAQKNPTAFYLCASSKGDRGQPQHFGDGTRLSIL.

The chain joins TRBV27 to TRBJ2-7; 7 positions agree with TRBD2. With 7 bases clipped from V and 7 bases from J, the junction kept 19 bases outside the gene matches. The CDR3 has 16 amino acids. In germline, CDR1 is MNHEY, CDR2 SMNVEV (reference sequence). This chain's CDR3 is CASTSGTGKTIWEQYF. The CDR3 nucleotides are TGTGCCAGCACCAGCGGGACCGGGAAAACTATTTGGGAGCAGTACTTC.

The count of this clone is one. The CDR3 sequence: CASSLARGGRETQYF. Here the CDR3 DNA reads TGTGCCAGCAGCTTAGCTCGGGGAGGGCGAGAGACCCAGTACTTC. This chain connects TRBV11-2 to TRBJ2-5; 7 bases line up with TRBD2. CDR1 and CDR2 (germline): SGHAT, FQNNGV. Trimming took 1 base from V and 4 from J; bases not matched to a gene: 6. The CDR3 contains 15 residues.

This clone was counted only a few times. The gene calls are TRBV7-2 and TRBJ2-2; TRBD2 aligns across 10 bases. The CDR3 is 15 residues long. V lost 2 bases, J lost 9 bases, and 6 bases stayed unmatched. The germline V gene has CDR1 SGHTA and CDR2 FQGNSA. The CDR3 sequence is CASSLNSGGSWELFF. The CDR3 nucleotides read TGTGCCAGCAGCTTAAATAGCGGGGGGTCCTGGGAGCTGTTTTTT. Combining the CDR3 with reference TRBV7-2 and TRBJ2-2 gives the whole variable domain GAGVSQSPSNKVTEKGKDVELRCDPISGHTALYWYRQSLGQGLEFLIYFQGNSAPDKSGLPSDRFSAERTGGSVSTLTIQRTQQEDSAVYLCASSLNSGGSWELFFGEGSRLTVL.

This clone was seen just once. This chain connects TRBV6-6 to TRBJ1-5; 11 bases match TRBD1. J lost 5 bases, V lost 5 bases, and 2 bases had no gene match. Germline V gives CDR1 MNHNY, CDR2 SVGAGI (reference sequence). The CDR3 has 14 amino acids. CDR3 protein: CASSEDRGHQPQHF. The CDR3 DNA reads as TGTGCCAGCAGTGAGGACAGGGGGCATCAGCCCCAGCATTTT.

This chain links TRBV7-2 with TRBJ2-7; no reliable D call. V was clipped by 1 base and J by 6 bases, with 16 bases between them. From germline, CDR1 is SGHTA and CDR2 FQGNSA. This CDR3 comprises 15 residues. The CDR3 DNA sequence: TGTGCCAGCAGCTTAGATCGGCTTACACGAGGCGAGCAGTACTTC. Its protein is CASSLDRLTRGEQYF.

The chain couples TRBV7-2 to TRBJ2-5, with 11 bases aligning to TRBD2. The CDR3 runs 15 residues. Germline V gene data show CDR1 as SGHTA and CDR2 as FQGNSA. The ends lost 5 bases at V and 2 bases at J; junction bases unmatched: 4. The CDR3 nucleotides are TGTGCCAGCAGCCCTGGGACTAGCGGACAAGAGACCCAGTACTTC. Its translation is CASSPGTSGQETQYF.

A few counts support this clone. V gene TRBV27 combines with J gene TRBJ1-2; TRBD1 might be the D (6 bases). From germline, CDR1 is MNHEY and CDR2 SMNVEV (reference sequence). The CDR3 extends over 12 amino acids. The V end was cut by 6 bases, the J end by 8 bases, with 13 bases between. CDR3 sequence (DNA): TGTGCCAGCAGCCTGACAGGTCAAGGCTACACCTTC. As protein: CASSLTGQGYTF.

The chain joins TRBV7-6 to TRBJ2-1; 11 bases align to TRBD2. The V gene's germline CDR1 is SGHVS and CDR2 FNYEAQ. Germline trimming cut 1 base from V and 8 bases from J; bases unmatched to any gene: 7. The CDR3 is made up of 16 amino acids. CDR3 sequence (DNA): TGTGCCAGCAGCTTAGGTTCCCTAGCGGGAGGTGATGAGCAGTTCTTC. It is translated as CASSLGSLAGGDEQFF.

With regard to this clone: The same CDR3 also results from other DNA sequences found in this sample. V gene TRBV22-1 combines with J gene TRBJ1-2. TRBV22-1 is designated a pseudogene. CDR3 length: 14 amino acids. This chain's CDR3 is CPGSARPGSYGYTF. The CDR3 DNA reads TGTCCTGGGAGCGCACGTCCCGGGTCCTATGGCTACACCTTC.

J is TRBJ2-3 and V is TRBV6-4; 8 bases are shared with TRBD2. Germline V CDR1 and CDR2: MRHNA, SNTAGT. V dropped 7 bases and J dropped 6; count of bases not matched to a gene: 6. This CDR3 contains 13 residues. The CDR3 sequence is CASNVAGMDTQYF. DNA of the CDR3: TGTGCCAGCAATGTAGCGGGGATGGATACGCAGTATTTT.

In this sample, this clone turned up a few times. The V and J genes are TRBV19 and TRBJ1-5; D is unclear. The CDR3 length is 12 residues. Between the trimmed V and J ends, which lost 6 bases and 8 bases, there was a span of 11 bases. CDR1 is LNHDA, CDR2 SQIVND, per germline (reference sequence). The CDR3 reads CASRTSVEPQHF. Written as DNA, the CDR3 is TGTGCCAGTAGGACATCAGTAGAGCCCCAGCATTTT.

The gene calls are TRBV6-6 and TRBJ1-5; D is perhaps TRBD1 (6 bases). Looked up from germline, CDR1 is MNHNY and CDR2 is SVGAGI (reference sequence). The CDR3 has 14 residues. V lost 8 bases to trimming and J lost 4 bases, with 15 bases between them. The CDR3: CASPREQGNQPQHF. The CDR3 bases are TGTGCCAGCCCCCGAGAACAGGGAAATCAGCCCCAGCATTTT.

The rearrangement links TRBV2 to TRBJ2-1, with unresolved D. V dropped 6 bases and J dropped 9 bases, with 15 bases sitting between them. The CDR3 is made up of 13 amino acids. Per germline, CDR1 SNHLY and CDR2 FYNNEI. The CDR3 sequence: CASRGAPGGEQFF. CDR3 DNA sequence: TGTGCCAGCAGAGGAGCTCCTGGCGGTGAGCAGTTCTTC.

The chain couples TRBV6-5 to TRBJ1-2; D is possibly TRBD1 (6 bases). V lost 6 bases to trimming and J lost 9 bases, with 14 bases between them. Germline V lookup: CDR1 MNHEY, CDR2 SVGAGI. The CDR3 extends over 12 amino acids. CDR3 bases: TGTGCCAGCAGCCTAGGGGGTAGGAGCTACACCTTC. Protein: CASSLGGRSYTF.

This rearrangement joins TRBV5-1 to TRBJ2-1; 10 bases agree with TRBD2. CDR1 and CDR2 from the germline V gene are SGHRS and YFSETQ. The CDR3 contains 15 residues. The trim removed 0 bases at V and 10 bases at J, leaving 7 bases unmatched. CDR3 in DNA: TGCGCCAGCAGCTTGGGAGCGGGGGGGCCTGGGGAGCAGTTCTTC. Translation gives CASSLGAGGPGEQFF.

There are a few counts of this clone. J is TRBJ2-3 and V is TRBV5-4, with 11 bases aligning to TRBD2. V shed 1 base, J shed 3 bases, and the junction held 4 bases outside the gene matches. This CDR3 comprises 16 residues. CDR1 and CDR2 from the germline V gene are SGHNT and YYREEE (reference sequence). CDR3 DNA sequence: TGTGCCAGCAGCTTGCCGACTAGCGGGATTACAGATACGCAGTATTTT. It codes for CASSLPTSGITDTQYF.

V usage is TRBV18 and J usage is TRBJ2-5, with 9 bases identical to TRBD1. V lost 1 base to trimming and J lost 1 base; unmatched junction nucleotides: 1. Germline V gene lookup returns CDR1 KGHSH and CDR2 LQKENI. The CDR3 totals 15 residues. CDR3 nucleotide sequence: TGTGCCAGCTCACCACGGACAGGGGCCCAAGAGACCCAGTACTTC. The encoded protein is CASSPRTGAQETQYF.

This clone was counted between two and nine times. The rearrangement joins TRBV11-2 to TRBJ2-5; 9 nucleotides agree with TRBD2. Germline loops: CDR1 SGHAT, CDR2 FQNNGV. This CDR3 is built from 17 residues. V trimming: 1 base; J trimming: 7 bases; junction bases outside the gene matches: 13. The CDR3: CASSLAVWAGGRGTQYF. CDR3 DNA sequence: TGTGCCAGCAGCTTAGCGGTGTGGGCGGGGGGGCGAGGGACCCAGTACTTC.

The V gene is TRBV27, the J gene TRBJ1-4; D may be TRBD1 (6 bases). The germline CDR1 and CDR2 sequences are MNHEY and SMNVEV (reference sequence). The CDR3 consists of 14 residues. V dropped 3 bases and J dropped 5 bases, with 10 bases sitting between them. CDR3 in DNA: TGTGCCAGCAGTTTTCAGGGGCAAAATGAAAAACTGTTTTTT. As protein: CASSFQGQNEKLFF.

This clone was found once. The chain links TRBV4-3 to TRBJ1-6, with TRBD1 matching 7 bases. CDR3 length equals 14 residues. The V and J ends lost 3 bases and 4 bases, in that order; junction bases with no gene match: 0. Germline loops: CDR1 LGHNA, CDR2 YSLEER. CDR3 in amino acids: CASSQDRYNSPLHF. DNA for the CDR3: TGCGCCAGCAGCCAGGACAGGTATAATTCACCCCTCCACTTT.

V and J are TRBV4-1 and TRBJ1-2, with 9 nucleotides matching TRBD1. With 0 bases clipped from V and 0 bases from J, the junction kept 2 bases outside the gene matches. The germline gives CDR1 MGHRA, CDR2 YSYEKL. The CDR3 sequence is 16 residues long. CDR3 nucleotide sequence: TGCGCCAGCAGCCAAGAGGGACAGGGAGCTAACTATGGCTACACCTTC. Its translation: CASSQEGQGANYGYTF.

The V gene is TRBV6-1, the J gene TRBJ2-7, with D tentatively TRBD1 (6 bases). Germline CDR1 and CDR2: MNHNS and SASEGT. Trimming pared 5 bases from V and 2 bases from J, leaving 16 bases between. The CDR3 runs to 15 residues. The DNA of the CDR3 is TGTGCCAGCAGTACAAGGGGGTTAGGGGCCTACGAGCAGTACTTC. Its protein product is CASSTRGLGAYEQYF.